One sample yielded the 22 T cell receptor beta chains listed below, sequenced in a study of shared clonotypes between healthy human individuals. The assay was immunoSEQ multiplex PCR, and TCRdb's table has in-frame clones only and misses some. Of a few million clones in the sample, more than 90% were seen once. Sequenced material: naive CD4+ T cells sorted from blood. Subset: CD45RA+ positively selected. All receptors come from a young man in good health.

This rearrangement joins TRBV9 to TRBJ2-5; 11 nucleotides line up with TRBD1. This CDR3 spans 13 amino acids. The V and J ends lost 5 bases and 4 bases, in that order; junction bases with no gene match: 1. Germline assignment: CDR1 SGDLS and CDR2 YYNGEE. CDR3 sequence (DNA): TGTGCCAGCAGTGGACAGGGGGCAGAGACCCAGTACTTC. The encoded protein is CASSGQGAETQYF.

J is TRBJ1-6 and V is TRBV7-8; D call uncertain. The CDR3 loop spans 13 amino acids. V gave up 1 base and J gave up 8 bases, with 6 bases separating them. Germline V gives CDR1 SGHVS, CDR2 FQNEAQ. The CDR3 reads CASSLGIDSPLHF. The CDR3 nucleotides read TGTGCCAGCAGCTTAGGTATCGATTCACCCCTCCACTTT.

J is TRBJ2-3 and V is TRBV18; D is undetermined. Germline CDR1 reads KGHSH; CDR2 reads LQKENI. Trimming left V 6 bases short and J 7 bases short, with 14 bases between. The CDR3 totals 13 residues. The CDR3 nucleotides read TGTGCCAGCTCTCCCGAGGTTCAATATACGCAGTATTTT. Translating it yields CASSPEVQYTQYF.

J is TRBJ2-1 and V is TRBV10-3, with 9 bases identical to TRBD2. CDR1 and CDR2 (germline): ENHRY, SYGVKD. The CDR3 consists of 15 residues. With V trimmed by 8 bases and J by 4 bases, 9 bases remained unmatched. For the CDR3, the DNA is TGTGCCATCCGAGAAAGCGGGGGGCAGTACAATGAGCAGTTCTTC. Translation gives CAIRESGGQYNEQFF.

This rearrangement joins TRBV19 to TRBJ2-3; 12 positions agree with TRBD2. The CDR3 covers 15 residues. The J segment lost 3 bases and the V segment lost 5 bases, leaving 3 bases of the junction unmatched. The germline gives CDR1 LNHDA, CDR2 SQIVND (reference sequence). CDR3 amino acids: CASSETSGRTDTQYF. CDR3 DNA sequence: TGTGCCAGTAGTGAGACTAGCGGGAGAACAGATACGCAGTATTTT.

CDR3 sequence reads: CASSWENRGPTEAFF. The CDR3 DNA sequence: TGTGCCAGCAGTTGGGAAAACAGGGGCCCTACTGAAGCTTTCTTT. The V gene is TRBV6-5, the J gene TRBJ1-1; 7 bases fit TRBD1. Trimming removed 4 bases from V and 5 bases from J; junction bases left unmatched: 10. Per germline, CDR1 MNHEY and CDR2 SVGAGI. CDR3 length: 15 residues.

This chain links TRBV10-3 with TRBJ1-2; D is ambiguous. Trimming pared 8 bases from V and 5 bases from J, leaving 12 bases between. Germline V gives CDR1 ENHRY, CDR2 SYGVKD. The CDR3 length is 12 residues. The CDR3 region is CAIAGPSYGYTF. CDR3 DNA sequence: TGTGCCATCGCCGGGCCCTCATATGGCTACACCTTC.

A word on this clone: The same CDR3 is also encoded by other DNA sequences in this sample. The chain combines TRBV5-1 with TRBJ1-1, with D hard to call. Trimming took 0 bases from V and 0 from J, leaving 6 bases between them. Germline V CDR1 and CDR2: SGHRS, YFSETQ. The CDR3 is 14 amino acids. CDR3 DNA sequence: TGCGCCAGCAGCTTGGGGGCAATGAACACTGAAGCTTTCTTT. Amino acids: CASSLGAMNTEAFF.

Only a few counts were recorded for this clone. V gene TRBV18 combines with J gene TRBJ1-1; 8 positions agree with TRBD1. The CDR3 covers 12 residues. Germline V gene data show CDR1 as KGHSH and CDR2 as LQKENI. V was clipped by 6 bases and J by 6 bases; unmatched bases: 3. The CDR3: CASSRTGPEAFF. CDR3 DNA: TGTGCCAGCTCCCGGACAGGGCCTGAAGCTTTCTTT.

The V gene is TRBV7-2, the J gene TRBJ1-1; D is uncertain. CDR1 and CDR2 from the germline V gene are SGHTA and FQGNSA. V was pared by 4 bases and J by 1 base, with 7 bases between. The CDR3 extends over 13 amino acids. Here the CDR3 DNA reads TGTGCCAGCAGCTGGGCCGAGAACACTGAAGCTTTCTTT. Encoded protein: CASSWAENTEAFF.

The CDR3 protein is CASSFLPMGETQYF. In nucleotides, the CDR3 is TGTGCCAGCAGCTTCCTGCCCATGGGAGAGACCCAGTACTTC. The rearrangement links TRBV11-2 to TRBJ2-5; D remains ambiguous. The CDR3 is made up of 14 amino acids. With 3 bases removed from V and 4 bases from J, the gap between germline ends came to 12 bases. In germline, CDR1 is SGHAT, CDR2 FQNNGV.

V is TRBV19 and J is TRBJ1-1; D is undetermined. The V end lost 5 bases, the J end lost 8 bases, and 15 bases lay between the germline ends. This CDR3 spans 13 amino acids. The germline V gene encodes CDR1 LNHDA and CDR2 SQIVND (reference sequence). Here the CDR3 reads CASSFLETSEAFF. The DNA of the CDR3 is TGTGCCAGTAGTTTCCTTGAGACCTCGGAAGCTTTCTTT.

The chain is built from TRBV7-2 and TRBJ2-7, with a weak D call TRBD1 (7 bases). The CDR3 has 15 amino acids. V was trimmed by 10 bases and J by 3 bases, leaving 22 bases between them. CDR1 and CDR2 (germline): SGHTA, FQGNSA. This chain's CDR3 is CATRGGRDSIYEQYF. The CDR3 DNA reads TGTGCCACCCGAGGGGGGCGGGACAGCATCTACGAGCAGTACTTC.

The gene calls are TRBV30 and TRBJ1-2; TRBD1 matches 10 bases. Per germline, CDR1 GTSNPN and CDR2 SVGIG (reference sequence). This CDR3 spans 16 amino acids. V lost 1 base to trimming and J lost 8 bases; unmatched junction nucleotides: 13. CDR3: CAWSGGDRGQRGGYTF. The CDR3 nucleotides read TGTGCCTGGAGTGGAGGAGACAGGGGGCAAAGGGGCGGCTACACCTTC.

About this clone: Other DNA sequences of this sample code for an identical CDR3. The J gene is TRBJ2-2, the V gene TRBV27; no reliable D call. The V end lost 6 bases, the J end lost 5 bases, and 7 bases lay between the germline ends. The CDR3 loop spans 12 amino acids. Germline assignment: CDR1 MNHEY and CDR2 SMNVEV (reference sequence). CDR3 nucleotide sequence: TGTGCCAGCAGCCGATGGACCGGGGAGCTGTTTTTT. It specifies CASSRWTGELFF.

V and J are TRBV6-1 and TRBJ1-5; unclear D gene. Germline V gene lookup returns CDR1 MNHNS and CDR2 SASEGT. CDR3 length: 15 amino acids. V was trimmed by 2 bases and J by 4 bases, leaving 12 bases between them. Here the CDR3 reads CASSEWQLGNQPQHF. CDR3 DNA sequence: TGTGCCAGCAGTGAATGGCAACTTGGGAATCAGCCCCAGCATTTT.

This clone appeared a single time. The chain uses TRBV6-5 and TRBJ2-1; 9 nucleotides agree with TRBD1. CDR1 MNHEY and CDR2 SVGAGI come from the germline V gene. This CDR3 comprises 15 residues. Trimming took 5 bases from V and 2 from J; bases not matched to a gene: 4. The CDR3 reads CASSRRTGAYNEQFF. The CDR3 DNA follows: TGTGCCAGCAGTCGGAGGACAGGGGCCTACAATGAGCAGTTCTTC.

V and J are TRBV5-4 and TRBJ2-1; 7 bases agree with TRBD2. The V gene's germline CDR1 is SGHNT and CDR2 YYREEE (reference sequence). This CDR3 has 15 amino acids. V gave up 0 bases and J gave up 2 bases; unmatched junction bases: 2. The CDR3 DNA sequence: TGTGCCAGCAGCTTGGACGGGAGGACCTACAATGAGCAGTTCTTC. It specifies CASSLDGRTYNEQFF.

This clone was seen a single time. The chain uses TRBV27 and TRBJ1-6; 11 bases align to TRBD1. The CDR3 is 15 residues long. V lost 7 bases, J lost 10 bases, and 9 bases stayed unmatched. Germline lookup yields CDR1 MNHEY and CDR2 SMNVEV (reference sequence). CDR3: CASTQGTGGHSPLHF. The CDR3 nucleotides read TGTGCCAGCACCCAAGGGACAGGGGGGCACTCACCCCTCCACTTT.

This chain uses TRBV7-9 with TRBJ2-7, with D unresolved. CDR1 SEHNR and CDR2 FQNEAQ come from the germline V gene (reference sequence). This CDR3 contains 17 residues. Trimming left V 4 bases short and J 1 base short, with 20 bases between. The CDR3 reads CASSYPLTKKGSYEQYF. Here the CDR3 DNA reads TGTGCCAGCAGCTACCCCTTGACGAAGAAAGGATCCTACGAGCAGTACTTC.

This clone was recorded a few times. V usage is TRBV30 and J usage is TRBJ1-1, with 8 bases aligning to TRBD1. The length of the CDR3 is 14 residues. Germline trimming cut 5 bases from V and 1 base from J; bases unmatched to any gene: 6. Germline CDR1 and CDR2: GTSNPN and SVGIG (reference sequence). The CDR3: CAWDRGSENTEAFF. The CDR3 DNA reads TGTGCCTGGGACAGGGGTTCGGAGAACACTGAAGCTTTCTTT.

This clone was seen just once. The chain employs TRBV7-9 and TRBJ2-1; 10 bases are a match to TRBD2. This CDR3 region has 16 residues. The J segment lost 4 bases and the V segment lost 5 bases, leaving 8 bases of the junction unmatched. Germline V gene lookup returns CDR1 SEHNR and CDR2 FQNEAQ (reference sequence). The CDR3 region has the DNA TGTGCCAGCAGCCATTCCGGGACTAGCGTGTACAATGAGCAGTTCTTC. Protein product: CASSHSGTSVYNEQFF. The entire variable domain, with the rest obtained from reference TRBV7-9 and TRBJ2-1, is as follows: DTGVSQNPRHKITKRGQNVTFRCDPISEHNRLYWYRQTLGQGPEFLTYFQNEAQLEKSRLLSDRFSAERPKGSFSTLEIQRTEQGDSAMYLCASSHSGTSVYNEQFFGPGTRLTVL.